This TCR beta chain was captured by sequencing in a study of blood T cell repertoires in COVID-19. In the authors' methods: Reference gene primer amplification yielded estimated nucleated cell counts. Measured with immunoSEQ multiplex PCR; TCRdb has only the in-frame clones, and not every one. That table furnishes V, J and clone size, whereas the DNA furnished D and trimming. The table shows some 450,000 clones, with over 85% occurring only once. Germline V lookup: CDR1 MGHDK, CDR2 SYGVNS. The CDR3 contains 15 residues. The V end was cut by 8 bases, the J end by 3 bases, with 19 bases between. Seattle enrolled patients during active infection and tracked them longitudinally. This clone was seen a single time.

The sample was peripheral blood. The chain carries TRBV25-1 and TRBJ1-1; no definite D call. This TCR was recovered from a man between 18 and 35 years old with COVID-19, enrolled during active disease. The chain's CDR3 is CASDPLGREYTEAFF. For the CDR3, the DNA is TGTGCCAGCGACCCCCTAGGGAGGGAATACACTGAAGCTTTCTTT.